Listed below are T cell receptor beta chains from one sample, sequenced in a study of regulatory and conventional T cells in breast cancer. TCRdb reprocessed the PCR reads with MiXCR, giving one entry per CDR3 protein. The sample consists of approximately 9,700 distinct CDR3 sequences, roughly 34% of them appearing once. Input material: conventional T cells from blood. These receptors were obtained from a male donor in good health. CDR3s include the opening cysteine and the closing phenylalanine or tryptophan. Each record gives: clone size, V gene, D gene, J gene, CDR3 protein, CDR3 DNA. A D gene is named only where the DNA matches it firmly. The size field is filled for only some rows; it gives once, few, many or a size class.

NA	TRBV5-1	NA	TRBJ2-6	CASSLAYNSGANVLTF	TGCGCCAGCAGCTTGGCATACAACTCTGGGGCCAACGTCCTGACTTTC
NA	TRBV20-1	NA	TRBJ2-3	CSASMGSPDTQYF	TGCAGTGCTAGTATGGGATCACCAGATACGCAGTATTTT
NA	TRBV6-2/TRBV6-3	TRBD2	TRBJ2-7	CASTRGLPPAYEQYF	TGTGCCAGCACTCGGGGACTACCACCCGCCTACGAGCAGTACTTC
NA	TRBV6-5	NA	TRBJ1-4	CASSSSMALKGRKLFF	TGTGCCAGCAGTTCCTCCATGGCCCTGAAAGGACGGAAACTGTTTTTT
few	TRBV5-4	NA	TRBJ2-2	CASSLDTGELFF	TGTGCCAGCAGCTTGGATACCGGGGAGCTGTTTTTT
NA	TRBV21-1	NA	TRBJ1-6	CASSKAKGPYNSPLHF	TGTGCCAGCAGCAAAGCGAAGGGGCCCTATAATTCACCCCTCCACTTT
few	TRBV10-3	NA	TRBJ1-5	CATLAGAFDQPQHF	TGTGCCACCTTAGCAGGGGCGTTCGATCAGCCCCAGCATTTT
NA	TRBV24-1	TRBD2	TRBJ2-1	CAASSGTSGYNEQFF	TGTGCCGCCTCTTCCGGGACTAGCGGTTACAATGAGCAGTTCTTC
once	TRBV20-1	NA	TRBJ2-7	CSARNRERLTYEQYF	TGCAGTGCTCGAAACAGGGAGAGGCTCACCTACGAGCAGTACTTC
few	TRBV6-5	NA	TRBJ1-1	CASSPLPIPGTEAFF	TGTGCCAGCAGTCCCCTGCCAATTCCGGGGACTGAAGCTTTCTTT
few	TRBV20-1	TRBD1	TRBJ2-5	CSARAFQGVEETQYF	TGCAGTGCTAGAGCCTTTCAGGGGGTAGAGGAGACCCAGTACTTC
few	TRBV5-1	TRBD1	TRBJ1-5	CASSLLGQLGQPQHF	TGCGCCAGCAGCTTGTTGGGACAGCTGGGACAGCCCCAGCATTTT
NA	TRBV2	NA	TRBJ2-6	CASSDSSGANVLTF	TGTGCCAGCAGTGACAGCTCTGGGGCCAACGTCCTGACTTTC
few	TRBV7-9	TRBD2	TRBJ2-5	CASSPPSGRETQYF	TGTGCCAGCAGCCCCCCTAGCGGTAGAGAGACCCAGTACTTC
NA	TRBV20-1	TRBD1	TRBJ1-5	CSASGRGLQPQHF	TGCAGTGCTAGTGGCAGGGGGCTTCAGCCCCAGCATTTT
NA	TRBV19	NA	TRBJ1-5	CASSIVRENQPQHF	TGTGCCAGTAGTATAGTGAGAGAAAATCAGCCCCAGCATTTT
few	TRBV5-1	NA	TRBJ2-1	CASSLEGEQFF	TGCGCCAGCAGCTTGGAGGGTGAGCAGTTCTTC
medium-sized	TRBV7-2	NA	TRBJ2-5	CASSFSSAFRETQYF	TGTGCCAGCAGCTTTTCTAGCGCCTTTCGTGAGACCCAGTACTTC
NA	TRBV18	NA	TRBJ1-2	CASSPDPKNYGYTF	TGTGCCAGCTCTCCCGACCCGAAAAACTATGGCTACACCTTC
few	TRBV24-1	NA	TRBJ2-1	CATSGLVRNEQFF	TGTGCCACCAGTGGACTAGTTAGGAATGAGCAGTTCTTC
once	TRBV5-4	TRBD2	TRBJ2-2	CASSLLAGVGTGKLFF	TGTGCCAGCAGCTTGCTAGCGGGGGTTGGGACTGGGAAGCTGTTTTTT
few	TRBV24-1	NA	TRBJ2-3	CATSDPGRMVIQDTDTQYF	TGTGCCACCAGTGACCCTGGGAGGATGGTCATCCAGGACACAGATACGCAGTATTTT
NA	TRBV7-9	NA	TRBJ1-1	CASGMGNTEAFF	TGTGCCAGCGGGATGGGGAACACTGAAGCTTTCTTT
medium-sized	TRBV7-2	NA	TRBJ2-5	CASSPQGWYQETQYF	TGTGCCAGCAGCCCGCAAGGCTGGTACCAAGAGACCCAGTACTTC
NA	TRBV7-2	NA	TRBJ2-7	CASSLIPPGEQYF	TGTGCCAGCAGCTTAATCCCTCCCGGAGAGCAGTACTTC
medium-sized	TRBV5-5	NA	TRBJ1-1	CASSGGGTVNTEAFF	TGTGCCAGCAGCGGGGGGGGCACGGTGAACACTGAAGCTTTCTTT
NA	TRBV20-1	TRBD1	TRBJ1-1	CSAATGMNTEAFF	TGCAGTGCCGCGACAGGGATGAACACTGAAGCTTTCTTT
NA	TRBV5-1	NA	TRBJ1-1	CASSLVSGVLTEAFF	TGCGCCAGCAGCTTGGTGTCAGGGGTTCTGACTGAAGCTTTCTTT
few	TRBV3-1	TRBD2	TRBJ2-3	CASSPLAGGHTDTQYF	TGTGCCAGCAGCCCGCTAGCGGGGGGCCACACAGATACGCAGTATTTT
NA	TRBV5-4	TRBD1	TRBJ1-1	CASSVTGVMNTEAFF	TGTGCCAGCAGCGTCACAGGGGTCATGAACACTGAAGCTTTCTTT
NA	TRBV7-9	NA	TRBJ1-1	CASSLAENTEAFF	TGTGCCAGCAGTCTAGCAGAAAACACTGAAGCTTTCTTT
NA	TRBV12-3/TRBV12-4	NA	TRBJ2-5	CASSRGETQYF	TGTGCCAGTTCAAGGGGAGAGACCCAGTACTTC
NA	TRBV29-1	TRBD1	TRBJ1-1	CSVEVLQGTPKDTEAFF	TGCAGCGTTGAAGTGTTACAGGGGACTCCAAAGGACACTGAAGCTTTCTTC
few	TRBV6-1	TRBD1	TRBJ1-5	CASSLGQGLSSNQPQHF	TGTGCCAGCAGTTTGGGACAGGGGTTAAGTAGCAATCAGCCCCAGCATTTT
NA	TRBV20-1	NA	TRBJ2-5	CSAREGQRQETQYF	TGCAGTGCTAGAGAGGGGCAGAGACAAGAGACCCAGTACTTC
NA	TRBV7-2	NA	TRBJ1-1	CASSPGSWPTEAFF	TGTGCCAGCAGCCCCGGGTCTTGGCCCACTGAAGCTTTCTTT
few	TRBV7-2	NA	TRBJ2-3	CASSQGTNRDTQYF	TGTGCCAGCAGCCAGGGGACTAACCGGGATACGCAGTATTTT
NA	TRBV19	NA	TRBJ2-1	CASSVRQGRVEQFF	TGTGCCAGTAGTGTCAGACAGGGGAGGGTTGAGCAGTTCTTC
NA	TRBV6-5	TRBD2	TRBJ2-7	CAISQRLAGGSYEQYF	TGTGCCATCAGCCAGAGACTAGCGGGGGGTTCCTACGAGCAGTACTTC
NA	TRBV11-3	TRBD2	TRBJ2-1	CASSNSGDTGNEQFF	TGTGCCAGCAGCAATAGCGGGGATACGGGAAATGAGCAGTTCTTC
NA	TRBV7-8	NA	TRBJ2-1	CASTQRTYNEQFF	TGTGCCAGCACCCAGCGAACCTACAATGAGCAGTTCTTC
few	TRBV3-1	NA	TRBJ1-1	CASSQRRQSPAFF	TGTGCCAGCAGCCAGCGCCGGCAAAGCCCAGCTTTCTTT
many	TRBV5-8	NA	TRBJ1-5	CASSLAQGMGNQPQHF	TGTGCCAGCAGCTTGGCACAGGGAATGGGCAATCAGCCCCAGCATTTT
medium-sized	TRBV18	NA	TRBJ1-3	CASSPGPANTIYF	TGTGCCAGCTCACCAGGACCTGCGAACACCATATATTTT
medium-sized	TRBV4-3	NA	TRBJ1-6	CASSQDPVLGSPLHF	TGCGCCAGCAGCCAAGACCCGGTGTTAGGGTCACCCCTCCACTTT
NA	TRBV10-3	TRBD2	TRBJ2-3	CAITAPSGGLYF	TGTGCCATCACCGCCCCGAGCGGGGGGTTGTATTTT
medium-sized	TRBV7-9	NA	TRBJ1-2	CASSEGVALYGYTF	TGTGCCAGCAGCGAAGGGGTAGCCCTCTATGGCTACACCTTC
few	TRBV7-9	NA	TRBJ2-4	CASSLSKNIQYF	TGTGCCAGCAGCTTGAGCAAAAACATTCAGTACTTC
few	TRBV20-1	NA	TRBJ1-5	CSARFRGAPTQHF	TGCAGTGCTAGGTTCCGGGGGGCCCCTACCCAGCATTTT
medium-sized	TRBV5-6	TRBD1	TRBJ1-2	CASSFPGQGKSHGYTF	TGTGCCAGCAGCTTCCCGGGACAGGGGAAATCGCATGGCTACACCTTC
NA	TRBV28	NA	TRBJ1-2	CAIGRTNYGYTF	TGCGCCATTGGGAGGACCAACTATGGCTACACCTTC
NA	TRBV6-2/TRBV6-3	NA	TRBJ2-1	CASRTGFSYNEQFF	TGTGCCAGCAGGACGGGTTTCTCCTACAATGAGCAGTTCTTC
few	TRBV20-1	NA	TRBJ2-1	CSASGGTYNEQFF	TGCAGTGCTAGCGGGGGCACCTACAATGAGCAGTTCTTC
NA	TRBV5-1	NA	TRBJ1-1	CASSLGVSRTEAFF	TGCGCCAGCAGCTTGGGGGTATCAAGAACTGAAGCTTTCTTT
medium-sized	TRBV28	TRBD2	TRBJ2-2	CASSVSGGASGELFF	TGTGCCAGCAGTGTCAGCGGGGGGGCCAGCGGGGAGCTGTTTTTT
NA	TRBV20-1	TRBD2	TRBJ2-7	CSARDRSRYPLAGLREQYF	TGCAGTGCTAGAGATCGTTCGCGCTACCCACTAGCGGGGTTGAGGGAGCAGTACTTC
NA	TRBV7-2	TRBD1	TRBJ2-5	CASSSDRGETQYF	TGTGCCAGCAGCTCGGACAGGGGCGAGACCCAGTACTTC
NA	TRBV6-2/TRBV6-3	TRBD1	TRBJ1-6	CASSTPGGSDNSPLHF	TGTGCCAGCAGTACTCCAGGGGGTTCTGATAATTCACCCCTCCACTTT